Shown below are 10 T cell receptor beta chains from a single sample sequenced in a study of blood T cell repertoires in COVID-19 (dated by TCRdb to about 2020). Library preparation was by the immunoSEQ multiplex PCR assay. The source is immuneACCESS, and TCRdb retained only in-frame sequences with V and J called. Part of the clones is not carried over; for the studies checked, unresolved V genes explain less than half of this, and the remainder is unexplained. The sample table contains approximately 260,000 clones; only one count was recorded for 86% of them. The ten most abundant clones make up roughly 4% of the sample. Sequenced sample: peripheral blood. Receptors originate from a man aged 18 to 30 with active or convalescent COVID-19.

V and J are TRBV20-1 and TRBJ1-5; 10 bases fit TRBD1. The CDR3 spans 15 residues. The germline V gene encodes CDR1 DFQATT and CDR2 SNEGSKA (reference sequence). The trim removed 3 bases at V and 7 bases at J, leaving 9 bases unmatched. CDR3 protein: CSASPATGGWQPQHF. The CDR3 DNA sequence: TGCAGTGCTAGTCCCGCGACAGGGGGCTGGCAGCCCCAGCATTTT.

This clone was counted once. In nucleotides, the CDR3 is TGCGCCAGCAGCCACGTAGGGACAGGGGCTCAGCCCCAGCATTTT. The encoded protein is CASSHVGTGAQPQHF. The V call is TRBV4-1, the J call TRBJ1-5; 10 positions agree with TRBD1. Germline V gene data show CDR1 as MGHRA and CDR2 as YSYEKL. The junction had 5 bases not matched to a gene; V was cut back by 3 bases and J by 6 bases. This CDR3 contains 15 residues.

The V and J genes are TRBV6-5 and TRBJ2-7; 10 bases map to TRBD1. V lost 6 bases, J lost 5 bases, and 13 bases stayed unmatched. CDR1 is MNHEY, CDR2 SVGAGI, per germline. This CDR3 has 16 residues. This CDR3 is CASRYRDRGDHHEQYF. DNA for the CDR3: TGTGCCAGCAGGTACCGGGACAGGGGAGATCATCACGAGCAGTACTTC.

Only a few counts were recorded for this clone. The J gene is TRBJ1-4, the V gene TRBV14, with D possibly matching TRBD1 (5 bases). The V gene lost 6 bases and the J gene lost 4 bases, with 9 bases spanning the gap. The CDR3 spans 13 residues. Looked up from germline, CDR1 is SGHDN and CDR2 is FVKESK. CDR3 region: CASRGDNNEKLFF. In DNA, the CDR3 is TGTGCCAGCAGAGGGGATAATAATGAAAAACTGTTTTTT.

The sample holds one count of this clone. V usage is TRBV30 and J usage is TRBJ2-5; 8 nucleotides agree with TRBD1. This CDR3 comprises 13 residues. CDR1 is GTSNPN and CDR2 is SVGIG in the germline V gene (reference sequence). V was pared by 4 bases and J by 7 bases, with 8 bases of the junction left unmatched. CDR3 nucleotide sequence: TGTGCCTGGAACAGGGGGGATGTAGTGACCCAGTACTTC. Translating it yields CAWNRGDVVTQYF.

The chain uses TRBV3-1 (or the pseudogene TRBV3-2) and TRBJ2-5; D is unresolved. The CDR3 totals 14 residues. The germline V and J ends were trimmed by 0 bases and 1 base, with 6 bases remaining between them. The germline gives CDR1 LGHDT, CDR2 YNNKEL (reference sequence). Here the CDR3 reads CASSQENSQETQYF. The CDR3 region has the DNA TGTGCCAGCAGCCAAGAAAACAGCCAAGAGACCCAGTACTTC.

In the case of this clone: The identical CDR3 is also encoded by other nucleotide sequences in the sample. V usage is TRBV4-1 and J usage is TRBJ1-1; no firm D call. The CDR3 is 15 residues long. Trimming left V 1 base short and J 3 bases short, with 12 bases between. Germline V gives CDR1 MGHRA, CDR2 YSYEKL. The CDR3 bases are TGCGCCAGCAGCCAAGCGGGAGGGCTAGACACTGAAGCTTTCTTT. This gives the protein CASSQAGGLDTEAFF.

J is TRBJ1-2 and V is TRBV7-2, with TRBD1 matching 7 bases. The CDR3 is 15 amino acids. CDR1 SGHTA and CDR2 FQGNSA come from the germline V gene. V gave up 1 base and J gave up 3 bases; unmatched junction bases: 5. CDR3 DNA sequence: TGTGCCAGCAGCTTAGGTTTAACAGGGGACTATGGCTACACCTTC. This sequence encodes CASSLGLTGDYGYTF. Full variable domain (rest looked up from reference TRBV7-2 and TRBJ1-2): GAGVSQSPSNKVTEKGKDVELRCDPISGHTALYWYRQSLGQGLEFLIYFQGNSAPDKSGLPSDRFSAERTGGSVSTLTIQRTQQEDSAVYLCASSLGLTGDYGYTFGSGTRLTVV.

The CDR3 protein is CASSSRGEATNEKLFF. CDR3 nucleotides: TGTGCCAGTTCCTCCAGGGGGGAGGCCACTAATGAAAAACTGTTTTTT. The J gene is TRBJ1-4, the V gene TRBV19; 7 nucleotides align to TRBD1. Losses at the gene ends were 8 bases for V and 2 bases for J; bases not matched to a gene: 11. The V gene's germline CDR1 is LNHDA and CDR2 SQIVND (reference sequence). This CDR3 comprises 16 residues.

V is TRBV30 and J is TRBJ1-2; D is undetermined. This CDR3 comprises 12 residues. Trimming took 5 bases from V and 4 from J, leaving 11 bases between them. The germline V gene has CDR1 GTSNPN and CDR2 SVGIG (reference sequence). The CDR3 region is CAWGDSGYGYTF. The DNA of the CDR3 is TGTGCCTGGGGAGATTCGGGCTATGGCTACACCTTC.